This T cell receptor beta chain stems from a study of cytomegalovirus exposure and HLA in healthy donors. This CDR3 spans 14 amino acids. V was clipped by 4 bases and J by 2 bases, with 12 bases between them. Germline V lookup: CDR1 SGHVS, CDR2 FQNEAQ. Donors were nominally healthy when sampled, though unrecorded immune exposures were likely. Broader study findings: Researchers counted over 150 TCR beta chains as cytomegalovirus-associated.

As regards this clone: Its antigen remains unknown.

The PCR employed 60 Vbeta primers together with 13 Jbeta primers. Source study methods: An analysis performed later counted 73 million or so unique TCR beta chains (roughly 11 million of them shared). Clones were sequenced by immunoSEQ multiplex PCR, and TCRdb holds only the in-frame ones, with some missing. V, J and clone size derive from that table, while D and trimming were established from the DNA sequence. The sample includes approximately 97,000 clones, approximately 64% seen only once; the top ten take under 5.5%. Sequencing was done on a sample of PBMCs. The chain combines TRBV7-8 with TRBJ2-7, with D tentatively TRBD1 (5 bases). This sequence was found in a human donor in good health. The CDR3 loop is CASSSQGSTYEQYF. The CDR3 DNA follows: TGTGCCAGCAGCTCTCAGGGTAGCACCTACGAGCAGTACTTC.